The 10 T cell receptor beta chains given below trace back to one sample, sequenced in a study of beta chain features in type 1 diabetes. Sequenced material consisted of expressed TCRB transcripts (all of the isolated RNA was reverse transcribed). TCRdb's copy holds only in-frame clones and misses some; the assay was immunoSEQ multiplex PCR. This sample has roughly 280,000 clones; roughly 24% occur once, and the top ten carry around 0.011%. These receptors' targets are unknown. Study-level points and caveats: There was a moderate but significant shortening of TCRB CDR3s in all four CD4+ subsets of Type 1 diabetes patients.

What was sequenced was naive CD4+ T cells from blood. The origin of the receptors is a woman younger than 45 with type 1 diabetes.

This clone has just a few counts. The J gene is TRBJ1-2, the V gene TRBV29-1, with D possibly matching TRBD1 (5 bases). The CDR3 runs 10 residues. CDR1 is SQVTM and CDR2 is ANQGSEA in the germline V gene. With 4 bases removed from V and 8 bases from J, the gap between germline ends came to 8 bases. The CDR3 is CSVGGNGYTF. The DNA of the CDR3 is TGCAGCGTTGGGGGCAACGGCTACACCTTC. Based on the CDR3 plus reference TRBV29-1 and TRBJ1-2, the full variable domain is SAVISQKPSRDICQRGTSLTIQCQVDSQVTMMFWYRQQPGQSLTLIATANQGSEATYESGFVIDKFPISRPNLTFSTLTVSNMSPEDSSIYLCSVGGNGYTFGSGTRLTVV.

This clone was counted between two and nine times. The chain uses TRBV20-1 and TRBJ2-5; no reliable D call. The CDR3 contains 9 residues. Per the germline V gene, CDR1 is DFQATT and CDR2 is SNEGSKA (reference sequence). DNA of the CDR3: TGCAGAGCCGAAGAGACCCAGTACTTC. This gives the protein CRAEETQYF.

The J gene is TRBJ1-2, the V gene TRBV9, with D hard to call. This CDR3 region has 15 residues. Germline V gene lookup returns CDR1 SGDLS and CDR2 YYNGEE. The V and J ends lost 2 bases and 0 bases respectively, with 11 bases between them. CDR3 sequence (DNA): TGTGCCAGCAGCGTTGGCAGAAACACTAACTATGGCTACACCTTC. Translated, it gives CASSVGRNTNYGYTF. The whole variable domain, filled in from reference TRBV9 and TRBJ1-2, reads DSGVTQTPKHLITATGQRVTLRCSPRSGDLSVYWYQQSLDQGLQFLIQYYNGEERAKGNILERFSAQQFPDLHSELNLSSLELGDSALYFCASSVGRNTNYGYTFGSGTRLTVV.

This chain uses TRBV28 with TRBJ1-4; D gene ambiguous. CDR3 length equals 13 residues. Germline CDR1 is MDHEN and CDR2 is SYDVKM. V lost 2 bases to trimming and J lost 10 bases, with 11 bases between them. CDR3 protein: CASSLGLGGKLFF. The CDR3 coding sequence is TGTGCCAGCAGTTTAGGTCTAGGCGGAAAACTGTTTTTT.

For the CDR3, the DNA is TGCAGCGTTGCGGGGGAGTATAGCAATCAGCCCCAGCATTTT. Amino acid sequence: CSVAGEYSNQPQHF. V and J are TRBV29-1 and TRBJ1-5, with D perhaps TRBD1 (5 bases). CDR3 length: 14 amino acids. Per germline, CDR1 SQVTM and CDR2 ANQGSEA. V was clipped by 4 bases and J by 0 bases, with 10 bases between them.

V and J are TRBV11-3 and TRBJ2-1; D may be TRBD2 (5 bases). CDR3 length: 14 amino acids. Germline CDR1 reads SGHNT; CDR2 reads YENEEA. The V gene lost 8 bases and the J gene lost 4 bases, with 15 bases spanning the gap. Here the CDR3 DNA reads TGTGCCAGCCAACCGGGATTAGCTTACAATGAGCAGTTCTTC. The encoded protein is CASQPGLAYNEQFF.

This clone was seen a few times. The chain uses TRBV23-1 and TRBJ2-7, with 9 nucleotides matching TRBD1. TRBV23-1 is reported as an ORF; its role is uncertain. The CDR3 is 21 residues long. J lost 5 bases, V lost 2 bases, and 25 bases had no gene match. CDR3 DNA sequence: TGCGCCAGCAGTCAAAGTCGACAGGGGGAGGTAGACCTTAGGCAGCGGGACGAGCAGTACTTC. Translated: CASSQSRQGEVDLRQRDEQYF.

The chain has TRBV20-1 and TRBJ2-7; possible D gene TRBD1, 5 bases. Germline CDR1 reads DFQATT; CDR2 reads SNEGSKA (reference sequence). The CDR3 loop spans 11 amino acids. V was cut by 6 bases and J by 3 bases, with 9 bases left in between. The CDR3 coding sequence is TGCAGTGCGGACGACAGCTACGAGCAGTACTTC. Translated, it gives CSADDSYEQYF.

This clone was seen only a few times. The rearrangement links TRBV11-2 to TRBJ2-1, with a weak D call TRBD1 (6 bases). V lost 1 base and J lost 10, with 20 bases in between. The V gene's germline CDR1 is SGHAT and CDR2 FQNNGV. This CDR3 has 16 amino acids. CDR3 amino acids: CASSLVITGTPLEQFF. The CDR3 DNA reads TGTGCCAGCAGCTTAGTCATTACGGGGACACCCCTGGAGCAGTTCTTC. The full variable domain, its missing parts supplied by reference TRBV11-2 and TRBJ2-1, is EAGVAQSPRYKIIEKRQSVAFWCNPISGHATLYWYQQILGQGPKLLIQFQNNGVVDDSQLPKDRFSAERLKGVDSTLKIQPAKLEDSAVYLCASSLVITGTPLEQFFGPGTRLTVL.

The rearrangement links TRBV7-8 to TRBJ2-7, with D perhaps TRBD1 (6 bases). CDR3 length: 15 amino acids. The V gene's germline CDR1 is SGHVS and CDR2 FQNEAQ. With 2 bases removed from V and 0 bases from J, the gap between germline ends came to 11 bases. The CDR3 is CASSLLRGYSYEQYF. CDR3 sequence (DNA): TGTGCCAGCAGCTTATTGAGGGGGTACTCCTACGAGCAGTACTTC. The full variable domain, rest sourced from reference TRBV7-8 and TRBJ2-7, is GAGVSQSPRYKVAKRGQDVALRCDPISGHVSLFWYQQALGQGPEFLTYFQNEAQLDKSGLPSDRFFAERPEGSVSTLKIQRTQQEDSAVYLCASSLLRGYSYEQYFGPGTRLTVT.